This passage covers 5 T cell receptor beta chains from one sample sequenced in a study of blood T cells in healthy people across ages. PCR was performed a second time for about 7 to 12 cycles using a sample-barcoded 5' primer and a J-beta primer mix. TCRdb used MiXCR to reprocess the 5' RACE reads, holding one entry per CDR3 protein. Here the sample spans 650,000 to 800,000 distinct CDR3 sequences, under 45% being singletons. Sequenced sample: blood. The receptors here all came from a man aged 60 to 75 in good health.

With regard to this clonotype: Sequence at one end of the junction differs from germline and may be a read error. The J gene is TRBJ2-2, the V gene TRBV7-7; 8 bases align to TRBD1. The germline V gene has CDR1 SSHAT and CDR2 FNYEAQ (reference sequence). The CDR3 extends over 13 amino acids. CDR3 protein: CASSANRGTELFF. The CDR3 DNA sequence: TGTGCTAGCAGCGCGAACAGGGGGACGGAGCTGTTTTTT.

This chain joins TRBV7-2 and TRBJ2-7; D is perhaps TRBD1 (5 bases). V was clipped by 0 bases and J by 1 base, with 13 bases between them. The CDR3 has 16 residues. Germline loops: CDR1 SGHTA, CDR2 FQGNSA. The CDR3 here is CASSLALTKGSYEQYF. The DNA of the CDR3 is TGTGCCAGCAGCTTAGCGCTTACGAAGGGGTCCTACGAGCAGTACTTC.

The chain links TRBV15 to TRBJ2-1; 8 bases line up with TRBD1. Per the germline V gene, CDR1 is LNHNV and CDR2 is YYDKDF (reference sequence). V shed 2 bases, J shed 8 bases, and the junction held 8 bases outside the gene matches. The CDR3 has 15 amino acids. The CDR3 protein is CATSRSGQGIDEQFF. In DNA, the CDR3 is TGTGCCACCAGCAGATCCGGACAGGGTATCGATGAGCAGTTCTTC.

The CDR3 DNA reads as TGTGCCAGCAGTGGCCGCTGGGGCGACTCCTACAATGAGCAGTTCTTC. Translated: CASSGRWGDSYNEQFF. V is TRBV6-2 or TRBV6-3 and J is TRBJ2-1; the D gene is possibly TRBD1 (5 bases). Trimming took 5 bases from V and 0 from J, leaving 14 bases between them. CDR1 is MNHEY and CDR2 is SVGEGT in the germline V gene. The CDR3 is 16 amino acids.

The CDR3 DNA reads as TGTGCCACCAGCAGCCCGCTACGTTGGGAAGATTTGGGCATTGATCAGCCCCAGCATTTT. This translates into CATSSPLRWEDLGIDQPQHF. This chain joins TRBV15 and TRBJ1-5; D uncertain. The CDR3 loop spans 20 amino acids. V was trimmed by 3 bases and J by 5 bases, leaving 29 bases between them. Germline CDR1 and CDR2: LNHNV and YYDKDF (reference sequence).